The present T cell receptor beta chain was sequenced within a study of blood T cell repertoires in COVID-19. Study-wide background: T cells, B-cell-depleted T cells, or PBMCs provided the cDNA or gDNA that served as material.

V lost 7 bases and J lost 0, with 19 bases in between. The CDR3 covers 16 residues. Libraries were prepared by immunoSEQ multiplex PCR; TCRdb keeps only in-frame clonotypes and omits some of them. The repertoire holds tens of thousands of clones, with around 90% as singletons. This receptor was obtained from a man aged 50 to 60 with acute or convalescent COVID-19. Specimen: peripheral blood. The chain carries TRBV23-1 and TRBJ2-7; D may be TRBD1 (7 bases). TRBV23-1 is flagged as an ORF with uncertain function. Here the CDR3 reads CASNYPGRGDSYEQYF. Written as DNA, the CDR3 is TGCGCCAGCAACTACCCGGGCAGGGGGGACTCCTACGAGCAGTACTTC.